This is a list of T cell receptor beta chains from one sample in a study of cytomegalovirus exposure and HLA in healthy donors. Profiled with immunoSEQ multiplex PCR; TCRdb holds only in-frame clones, not every one. The repertoire holds about 130,000 clones, with about three quarters as singletons. Material for sequencing was PBMCs. The source of these receptors is a man aged 25 to 40 in good health and CMV-seronegative. Each CDR3 is given with its conserved first and last residue.

V	J	CDR3
TRBV7-9	TRBJ2-6	CASKGSGANVPTF
TRBV30	TRBJ1-4	CAWSILQGEKLFF
TRBV9	TRBJ2-1	CASSGTSRNEQFF
TRBV27	TRBJ1-1	CASSSLGPLQVNTEAFF
TRBV7-9	TRBJ1-1	CASSLGGTGEAFF
TRBV27	TRBJ2-7	CASSLGRGSYEQYF
TRBV28	TRBJ1-4	CASSFNRGYGKLFF
TRBV5-4	TRBJ1-6	CASSFRDTSPLHF
TRBV5-4	TRBJ1-2	CASSLIQGADYGYTF
TRBV5-1	TRBJ2-1	CASSRVAWEQFF
TRBV30	TRBJ1-1	CAWSVNTGAEAFF
TRBV10-3	TRBJ2-2	CAISSNTGELFF
TRBV25-1	TRBJ2-2	CATSKGGQKYTGELFF
TRBV6-5	.	CASSYLGQGLDEQYF
TRBV18	TRBJ2-7	CASSPQGQGYEQYF
TRBV2	TRBJ2-7	CASSDIPGRAGNYEQYF
TRBV15	TRBJ1-1	CATSRRDSVNTEAFF
TRBV19	TRBJ1-6	CASSIVGTRSPLHF
TRBV28	TRBJ2-3	CATKRGTDTQYF
TRBV27	TRBJ1-2	CASAQGGLGYTF